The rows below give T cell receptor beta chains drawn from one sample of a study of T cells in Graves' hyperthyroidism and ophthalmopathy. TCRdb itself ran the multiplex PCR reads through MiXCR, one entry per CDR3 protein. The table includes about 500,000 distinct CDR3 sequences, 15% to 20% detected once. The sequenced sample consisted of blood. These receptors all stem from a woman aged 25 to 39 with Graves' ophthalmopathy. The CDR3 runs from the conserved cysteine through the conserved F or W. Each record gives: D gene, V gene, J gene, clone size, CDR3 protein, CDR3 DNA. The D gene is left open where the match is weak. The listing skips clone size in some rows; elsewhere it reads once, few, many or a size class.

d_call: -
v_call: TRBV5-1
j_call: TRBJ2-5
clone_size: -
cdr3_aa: CASSLASGNLQETQYF
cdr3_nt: TGCGCCAGCAGCTTGGCGTCCGGGAACCTCCAAGAGACCCAGTACTTC

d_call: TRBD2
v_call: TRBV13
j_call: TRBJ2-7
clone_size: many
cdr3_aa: CASTLSSGWSSYEQYF
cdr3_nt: TGTGCCAGCACCCTCTCTAGCGGGTGGAGCTCCTACGAGCAGTACTTC

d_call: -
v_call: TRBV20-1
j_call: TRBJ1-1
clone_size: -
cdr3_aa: CSARGGVTEAFF
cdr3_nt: TGCAGTGCTAGAGGCGGGGTCACTGAAGCTTTCTTT

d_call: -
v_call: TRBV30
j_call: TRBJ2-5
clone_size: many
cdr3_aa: CAWSAGPGHQYF
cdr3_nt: TGTGCCTGGAGTGCAGGGCCGGGACATCAGTACTTC

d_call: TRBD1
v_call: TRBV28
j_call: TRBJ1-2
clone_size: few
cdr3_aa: CASREQGALVRYGYTF
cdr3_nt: TGTGCCAGCAGGGAACAGGGGGCTCTTGTGCGCTATGGCTACACCTTC

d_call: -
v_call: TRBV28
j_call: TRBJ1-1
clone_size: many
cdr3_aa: CASSPTGTWFSEAFF
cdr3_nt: TGTGCCAGCAGTCCCACCGGGACATGGTTCTCTGAAGCTTTCTTT

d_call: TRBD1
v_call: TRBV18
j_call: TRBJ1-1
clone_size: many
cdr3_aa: CASSPRTGSNTEAFF
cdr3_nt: TGTGCCAGCTCACCACGGACAGGATCGAACACTGAAGCTTTCTTT

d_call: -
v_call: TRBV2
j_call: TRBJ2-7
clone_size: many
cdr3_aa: CASSEGYLGDEQYF
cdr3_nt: TGTGCCAGCAGCGAAGGATATCTCGGGGACGAGCAGTACTTC

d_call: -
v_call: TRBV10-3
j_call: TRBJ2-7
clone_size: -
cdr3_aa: CAISSGGEQYF
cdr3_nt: TGTGCCATCAGCTCCGGTGGGGAGCAGTACTTC

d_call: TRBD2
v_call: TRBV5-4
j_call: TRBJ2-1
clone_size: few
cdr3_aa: CASSLGGTSGSLNEQFF
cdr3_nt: TGTGCCAGCAGCTTGGGTGGGACTAGCGGGAGCCTTAATGAGCAGTTCTTC

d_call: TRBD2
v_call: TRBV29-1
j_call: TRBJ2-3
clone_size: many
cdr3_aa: CSGLTSQHTDTQYF
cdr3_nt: TGCAGCGGTTTGACTAGCCAGCACACAGATACGCAGTATTTT

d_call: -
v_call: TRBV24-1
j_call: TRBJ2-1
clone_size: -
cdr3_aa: CATSVSGDNEQFF
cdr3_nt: TGTGCCACCAGTGTCTCAGGGGATAATGAGCAGTTCTTC

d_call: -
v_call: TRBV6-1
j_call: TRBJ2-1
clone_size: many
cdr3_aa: CASSQAGEQFF
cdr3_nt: TGTGCCAGCAGTCAAGCAGGGGAGCAGTTCTTC

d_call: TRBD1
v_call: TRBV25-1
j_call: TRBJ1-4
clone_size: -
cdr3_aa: CASSVRDRAGEKLFF
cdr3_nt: TGTGCCAGCAGTGTCCGGGACAGGGCCGGTGAAAAACTGTTTTTT

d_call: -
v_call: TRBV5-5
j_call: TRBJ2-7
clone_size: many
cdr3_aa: CASAQGNSYEQYF
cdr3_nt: TGTGCCAGCGCACAGGGAAACTCCTACGAGCAGTACTTC

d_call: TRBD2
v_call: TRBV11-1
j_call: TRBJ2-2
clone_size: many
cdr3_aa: CASSSIAGGGELFF
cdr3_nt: TGTGCCAGCAGCTCGATAGCGGGAGGAGGGGAGCTGTTTTTT

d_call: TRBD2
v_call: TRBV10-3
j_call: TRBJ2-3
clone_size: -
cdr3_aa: CAIRAELGLAGVADTQYF
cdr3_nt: TGTGCCATCAGAGCAGAATTAGGACTAGCGGGAGTGGCAGATACGCAGTATTTT

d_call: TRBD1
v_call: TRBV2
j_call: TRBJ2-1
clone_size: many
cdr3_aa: CASSEARRTGIASSYNEQFF
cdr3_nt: TGTGCCAGCAGTGAAGCCCGGCGGACAGGAATAGCTAGCAGTTACAATGAGCAGTTCTTC

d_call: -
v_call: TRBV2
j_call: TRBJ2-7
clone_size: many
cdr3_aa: CASSEVPYEQYF
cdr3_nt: TGTGCCAGCAGTGAAGTCCCCTACGAGCAGTACTTC